A selection of T cell receptor beta chains follows, all from one sample in a study of immune cell composition in non-small cell lung cancer. Libraries were prepared by immunoSEQ multiplex PCR; TCRdb keeps only in-frame clonotypes and omits some of them. The table has thousands of clones, roughly 80% seen once. Sequencing was done on a sample of lung tumor tissue. These TCRs come from a human donor with non-small cell lung cancer. CDR3s leave out the opening cysteine and the closing phenylalanine or tryptophan. Expanded clones are given a class, and other clones once, few, many or no size at all.

clone_size j_call v_call cdr3_aa
- TRBJ2-2 TRBV30 AWRPGHNNLNTGELF
- TRBJ2-5 TRBV6-6 ASRLNRYQETQY
once TRBJ2-1 TRBV15 AIKAGGPNNEQF
- TRBJ2-2 TRBV6-1 ASRGRQGGTGELF
- TRBJ1-2 TRBV28 ATTPGGRGGYGYT
once TRBJ2-7 TRBV6-5 ASSYASGPYEQY
few TRBJ2-2 TRBV27 ASRLYRAGGSTGELF
- TRBJ2-3 TRBV28 ASSPGGRGRSDTQY
- TRBJ2-4 TRBV28 ASRGSTRPKNIQY
few TRBJ1-5 TRBV11-2 ASSLDSNQPQH
- TRBJ1-1 TRBV25-1 ASSGGSGGYTEAF
- TRBJ2-1 TRBV7-6 ASSTQGASRHEQF
- TRBJ2-1 TRBV19 ASSIQGLLSSYNEQF
- TRBJ1-3 TRBV2 ASIGSGDGNTIY
- TRBJ2-1 TRBV28 ASTPGSYNEQF
- TRBJ1-1 TRBV4-2 ASSQPGRSTEAF
- TRBJ2-3 TRBV5-1 ASNEGQRTDTQY
- TRBJ2-7 TRBV7-9 ASSFAVSDTYEQY
- TRBJ1-2 TRBV5-1 ASSLDSNYGYT
- TRBJ1-2 TRBV5-3 ASSLGDTFYGYT
once TRBJ1-2 TRBV21-1 ASSKLGPRRGGYT
- TRBJ2-2 TRBV9 ASSVTPWTSSPGELF
- TRBJ1-1 TRBV19 ASSSRTGRRGAEAF
- TRBJ2-5 TRBV7-2 ASSEYGSGKTQY
once TRBJ1-1 TRBV19 ASNPPRGRAF
- TRBJ2-1 TRBV30 AWTSGLYNEQF
few TRBJ2-3 TRBV4-2 ASSQDLVASGSSDTQY
- TRBJ2-6 TRBV5-5 ASSLGTRAGANVLT